The 18 T cell receptor beta chains in this list originate from one sample, sequenced in a study of T cell responses to AZD1222 COVID-19 vaccine. Here immunoSEQ multiplex PCR was the method, and the copy in TCRdb shows in-frame clones only, minus some. The sample contains about 120,000 clones, roughly 90% of which appear only once. Sample: peripheral blood, taken on day 0 of AZD1222 vaccination. The receptor source for this set is an adult in good health.

In its sample, this clone was seen a few times. The rearrangement uses TRBV6-6 and TRBJ1-1; 8 nucleotides agree with TRBD1. The V gene's germline CDR1 is MNHNY and CDR2 SVGAGI (reference sequence). Unmatched junction bases numbered 12, after V lost 11 bases and J lost 4 bases. This CDR3 is built from 14 residues. CDR3 sequence reads: CAGLTGERITEAFF. DNA of the CDR3: TGTGCCGGTCTGACAGGGGAACGGATCACTGAAGCTTTCTTT.

The chain carries TRBV3-1 (or the pseudogene TRBV3-2) and TRBJ1-1; the match to TRBD1 covers 7 bases. With 6 bases clipped from V and 1 base from J, the junction kept 2 bases outside the gene matches. The germline V gene has CDR1 LGHDT and CDR2 YNNKEL (reference sequence). The CDR3 covers 13 residues. CDR3 in amino acids: CASRRQGNTEAFF. CDR3 in DNA: TGTGCCAGCAGACGACAGGGGAACACTGAAGCTTTCTTT.

The chain couples TRBV5-1 to TRBJ1-1, with D tentatively TRBD1 (5 bases). The CDR3 runs to 14 residues. The V end lost 4 bases, the J end lost 0 bases, and 10 bases lay between the germline ends. Germline CDR1 reads SGHRS; CDR2 reads YFSETQ. The CDR3 region is CASSPGTVNTEAFF. The CDR3 nucleotides are TGCGCCAGCAGCCCCGGGACGGTGAACACTGAAGCTTTCTTT.

The chain combines TRBV9 with TRBJ2-1; D possibly corresponds to TRBD1 (5 bases). V was cut by 4 bases and J by 7 bases, with 18 bases left in between. Germline lookup yields CDR1 SGDLS and CDR2 YYNGEE. This CDR3 spans 15 amino acids. CDR3 nucleotide sequence: TGTGCCAGCAGCCTAACAGGTCTGGGTCCGAATGAGCAGTTCTTC. As protein: CASSLTGLGPNEQFF.

The chain recombines TRBV4-2 with TRBJ1-1; D is possibly TRBD1 (5 bases). CDR1 and CDR2 from the germline V gene are LGHNA and YNFKEQ. CDR3 length: 14 residues. V gave up 4 bases and J gave up 2 bases, with 11 bases separating them. The CDR3, as DNA: TGTGCCAGCAGCCTTACCGGGACTAACACTGAAGCTTTCTTT. Encoded protein: CASSLTGTNTEAFF.

The CDR3 DNA is TGTGCCAGCAGCTCCGGTGGGGGAGCTGAAGCTTTCTTT. This gives the protein CASSSGGGAEAFF. The V call is TRBV13, the J call TRBJ1-1; weak D call: TRBD1 (5 bases). Germline assignment: CDR1 PRHDT and CDR2 FYEKMQ (reference sequence). V lost 4 bases and J lost 6, with 12 bases in between. The CDR3 consists of 13 residues.

The chain links TRBV3-1 (or the pseudogene TRBV3-2) to TRBJ1-4, with TRBD1 as a possible D gene (6 bases). Germline-derived CDR1 and CDR2 are LGHDT and YNNKEL (reference sequence). Trimming left V 5 bases short and J 8 bases short, with 21 bases between. This CDR3 comprises 16 residues. The CDR3 DNA follows: TGTGCCAGCAGCGACATTCGGAACAGGGCGGGCGAAAAACTGTTTTTT. This codes for CASSDIRNRAGEKLFF.

V gene TRBV5-1 combines with J gene TRBJ1-3; D call uncertain. Germline-derived CDR1 and CDR2 are SGHRS and YFSETQ. The germline V and J ends were trimmed by 4 bases and 0 bases, with 5 bases remaining between them. This CDR3 comprises 13 residues. The CDR3 DNA sequence: TGCGCCAGCAGCCCGAGCTCTGGAAACACCATATATTTT. Amino acid sequence: CASSPSSGNTIYF.

CDR3 sequence reads: CASSYVQNRGYTF. CDR3 DNA sequence: TGTGCCAGCAGTTACGTGCAGAATCGGGGCTACACCTTC. The chain recombines TRBV6-2 or TRBV6-3 with TRBJ1-2; D gene unclear. This CDR3 is built from 13 residues. CDR1 MNHEY and CDR2 SVGEGT come from the germline V gene. The V end lost 2 bases, the J end lost 8 bases, and 12 bases lay between the germline ends.

This clone has more than one count but fewer than ten. The chain carries TRBV9 and TRBJ1-1; possible D gene TRBD1, 6 bases. CDR3 length: 14 residues. Germline CDR1 is SGDLS and CDR2 is YYNGEE. Trimming left V 3 bases short and J 2 bases short, with 11 bases between. CDR3 protein: CASSARGLNTEAFF. CDR3 sequence (DNA): TGTGCCAGCAGCGCCAGGGGTCTAAACACTGAAGCTTTCTTT.

As DNA, the CDR3 is TGTGCCAGCACCAGGGGCGAGGGGCCCCAGCATTTT. It is translated as CASTRGEGPQHF. J is TRBJ1-5 and V is TRBV6-5; the D gene is possibly TRBD1 (6 bases). V shed 7 bases and J shed 9 bases, with 13 bases lying between them. The CDR3 sequence is 12 residues long. The V gene's germline CDR1 is MNHEY and CDR2 SVGAGI.

J is TRBJ2-7 and V is TRBV27; 9 bases align to TRBD1. V shed 3 bases and J 5 bases; nucleotides not matched to a gene: 2. This CDR3 has 13 residues. Per germline, CDR1 MNHEY and CDR2 SMNVEV (reference sequence). This CDR3 is CASSFGQGNEQYF. The CDR3 DNA is TGTGCCAGCAGTTTTGGACAGGGGAACGAGCAGTACTTC.

The rearrangement joins TRBV21-1 to TRBJ1-2. TRBV21-1 corresponds to a pseudogene. CDR3 length: 19 amino acids. CDR3 bases: TGTGCCAGCGCCTCCCGGGGGGGTTTGAGAAGGGGGCTCCCCTATGGCTACACCTTC. This translates into CASASRGGLRRGLPYGYTF.

V gene TRBV24-1 combines with J gene TRBJ1-4; TRBD1 agrees at 7 bases. V lost 10 bases to trimming and J lost 0 bases; unmatched junction nucleotides: 10. Germline V CDR1 and CDR2: KGHDR, SFDVKD. This CDR3 spans 16 amino acids. The CDR3 region has the DNA TGTGCCACGAGGACAGGTAAACTTTCAACTAATGAAAAACTGTTTTTT. It encodes CATRTGKLSTNEKLFF.

The rearrangement joins TRBV11-2 to TRBJ2-7; D gene uncertain. Looked up from germline, CDR1 is SGHAT and CDR2 is FQNNGV. CDR3 length: 14 residues. Between the trimmed V and J ends, which lost 1 base and 1 base, there was a span of 8 bases. For the CDR3, the DNA is TGTGCCAGCAGCTTAGGATTCTCGTCCTACGAGCAGTACTTC. The encoded protein is CASSLGFSSYEQYF.

The V call is TRBV14, the J call TRBJ1-2; 7 bases fit TRBD1. This CDR3 contains 13 residues. V lost 1 base, J lost 7 bases, and 3 bases stayed unmatched. Germline lookup yields CDR1 SGHDN and CDR2 FVKESK. The CDR3 sequence: CASSQGQGRGYTF. For the CDR3, the DNA is TGTGCCAGCAGCCAAGGACAGGGTCGTGGCTACACCTTC. Complete variable domain (other parts from reference TRBV14 and TRBJ1-2): EAGVTQFPSHSVIEKGQTVTLRCDPISGHDNLYWYRRVMGKEIKFLLHFVKESKQDESGMPNNRFLAERTGGTYSTLKVQPAELEDSGVYFCASSQGQGRGYTFGSGTRLTVV.

V gene TRBV2 combines with J gene TRBJ2-7, with D possibly TRBD1 on 6 matching bases. The V and J ends lost 0 bases and 7 bases respectively, with 19 bases between them. The CDR3 totals 16 residues. Looked up from germline, CDR1 is SNHLY and CDR2 is FYNNEI. The CDR3 DNA reads as TGTGCCAGCAGTGAAGCGCTTCCAGGACAGATGGGGGAGCAGTACTTC. It codes for CASSEALPGQMGEQYF. Complete variable domain (other parts from reference TRBV2 and TRBJ2-7): EPEVTQTPSHQVTQMGQEVILRCVPISNHLYFYWYRQILGQKVEFLVSFYNNEISEKSEIFDDQFSVERPDGSNFTLKIRSTKLEDSAMYFCASSEALPGQMGEQYFGPGTRLTVT.

This clone was counted once. The chain recombines TRBV10-3 with TRBJ1-2; TRBD1 matches at 8 bases. The junction had 8 bases not matched to a gene; V was cut back by 0 bases and J by 8 bases. Germline V gene lookup returns CDR1 ENHRY and CDR2 SYGVKD. The CDR3 is 15 amino acids. CDR3 sequence: CAISESKTGGLGYTF. The CDR3 DNA reads as TGTGCCATCAGTGAGTCGAAAACAGGGGGGCTAGGCTACACCTTC.